This entry lists 25 T cell receptor beta chains sequenced from one sample in a study of T-cell memory formation after mild COVID-19. TCRdb reprocessed the 5' RACE reads via MiXCR and lists one record per CDR3 protein. The sample records almost 250,000 distinct CDR3 sequences, 15% to 19% being singletons. Sequenced: PBMCs or a T cell subset sorted from them (not recorded which). These receptors were obtained from an adult woman who had mild COVID-19 (a few samples of this study predate the infection). Cell type and time point are not known.

The V gene is TRBV5-1, the J gene TRBJ2-2; 7 bases are shared with TRBD1. In germline, CDR1 is SGHRS, CDR2 YFSETQ. V dropped 0 bases and J dropped 7; count of bases not matched to a gene: 6. The CDR3 covers 15 residues. The CDR3 region is CASSLDGTADGELFF. CDR3 DNA sequence: TGCGCCAGCAGCTTGGATGGGACAGCGGACGGGGAGCTGTTTTTT.

The chain has TRBV5-1 and TRBJ2-4; 8 bases map to TRBD1. CDR1 is SGHRS, CDR2 YFSETQ, per germline. The CDR3 runs to 15 residues. Trimming took 4 bases from V and 0 from J; bases not matched to a gene: 3. Here the CDR3 reads CASSHGQGAKNIQYF. The CDR3 coding sequence is TGCGCCAGCAGCCACGGACAGGGAGCCAAAAACATTCAGTACTTC.

This clonotype was observed a few times. The chain carries TRBV5-1 and TRBJ2-1; D tentatively reads TRBD1 or TRBD2 (5 bases each). Looked up from germline, CDR1 is SGHRS and CDR2 is YFSETQ. The CDR3 runs 16 residues. The V end lost 4 bases, the J end lost 0 bases, and 14 bases lay between the germline ends. The CDR3 loop is CASSEGRTLSYNEQFF. The CDR3 bases are TGCGCCAGCAGCGAGGGACGGACCCTCTCCTACAATGAGCAGTTCTTC.

This clonotype was seen more than once but under ten times. The V call is TRBV5-1, the J call TRBJ1-2; 10 nucleotides line up with TRBD1. Germline V gene data show CDR1 as SGHRS and CDR2 as YFSETQ. With 4 bases clipped from V and 0 bases from J, the junction kept 6 bases outside the gene matches. CDR3 length: 16 amino acids. For the CDR3, the DNA is TGCGCCAGCAGCGCGGGACAGGGGATAGCTAACTATGGCTACACCTTC. Translation: CASSAGQGIANYGYTF.

A few counts support this clonotype. The chain carries TRBV9 and TRBJ2-3; possibly TRBD2 for D (5 bases). Between the trimmed V and J ends, which lost 0 bases and 0 bases, there was a span of 11 bases. There are 16 residues in the CDR3. CDR1 is SGDLS, CDR2 YYNGEE, per germline. The CDR3 is CASSVAAGVSTDTQYF. CDR3 sequence (DNA): TGTGCCAGCAGCGTAGCGGCCGGGGTAAGCACAGATACGCAGTATTTT.

A few counts support this clonotype. V gene TRBV6-2 or TRBV6-3 combines with J gene TRBJ2-5; tentatively, D is TRBD2 (5 bases). V was clipped by 8 bases and J by 9 bases, with 25 bases between them. The CDR3 consists of 15 residues. CDR1 MNHEY and CDR2 SVGEGT come from the germline V gene. CDR3 sequence: CASSVEGGTTGAQYF. The DNA of the CDR3 is TGTGCCAGCTCCGTAGAGGGCGGTACCACCGGGGCCCAGTACTTC.

This clonotype appeared a few times. This chain connects TRBV5-1 to TRBJ2-3, with D perhaps assigned TRBD1 or TRBD2 (5 bases each). Looked up from germline, CDR1 is SGHRS and CDR2 is YFSETQ. V was pared by 0 bases and J by 3 bases, with 11 bases between. There are 15 residues in the CDR3. CDR3 in DNA: TGCGCCAGCAGCTTGGCGGGGACGGAAACAGATACGCAGTATTTT. Protein product: CASSLAGTETDTQYF.

This chain joins TRBV6-2 or TRBV6-3 and TRBJ2-7; TRBD2 matches 9 bases. The length of the CDR3 is 15 residues. Germline lookup yields CDR1 MNHEY and CDR2 SVGEGT. With V trimmed by 6 bases and J by 3 bases, 9 bases remained unmatched. The CDR3 region has the DNA TGTGCCAGCAGCCCAGGTAGCGGGAGTGACTACGAGCAGTACTTC. Protein product: CASSPGSGSDYEQYF.

The CDR3 DNA reads TGTGCCAGCAGCTTCAGCGAAAGGACAGGGGTTAATGAGCAGTTCTTC. It specifies CASSFSERTGVNEQFF. The chain uses TRBV11-2 and TRBJ2-1; 9 bases are shared with TRBD1. Per germline, CDR1 SGHAT and CDR2 FQNNGV. The CDR3 runs to 16 residues. Unmatched junction bases numbered 10, after V lost 3 bases and J lost 7 bases.

Only a few counts were recorded for this clonotype. J is TRBJ2-3 and V is TRBV5-1; 9 bases align to TRBD2. Unmatched junction bases numbered 4, after V lost 1 base and J lost 4 bases. The CDR3 contains 15 residues. Looked up from germline, CDR1 is SGHRS and CDR2 is YFSETQ. Written as DNA, the CDR3 is TGCGCCAGCAGCTTGAGCGGGAGGTTCCCAGATACGCAGTATTTT. Translation: CASSLSGRFPDTQYF.

DNA for the CDR3: TGTGCCAGCAGTTTTCTGAGCAACGAGCAGTACTTC. The encoded protein is CASSFLSNEQYF. The chain joins TRBV12-3 or TRBV12-4 to TRBJ2-7; D remains unclear. This CDR3 is built from 12 residues. The ends were cut back, 3 bases at V and 5 bases at J, with 8 bases in the middle.

This clonotype was observed a handful of times. This rearrangement joins TRBV4-3 to TRBJ2-5, with TRBD2 matching over 15 bases. The CDR3 has 18 residues. V lost 6 bases and J lost 4; bases outside the gene matches: 12. Germline V gene data show CDR1 as LGHNA and CDR2 as YSLEER. The CDR3 reads CASSFSGTSGRLIETQYF. CDR3 nucleotides: TGCGCCAGCAGTTTTTCCGGGACTAGCGGGAGGTTAATAGAGACCCAGTACTTC.

This clonotype was seen only a few times. The chain links TRBV9 to TRBJ1-2; no clear D gene. The CDR3 is 11 amino acids. V shed 3 bases and J shed 4 bases, with 4 bases lying between them. The germline V gene has CDR1 SGDLS and CDR2 YYNGEE. The CDR3 is CASSDLYGYTF. In nucleotides, the CDR3 is TGTGCCAGCAGCGATCTCTATGGCTACACCTTC.

This clonotype was detected only a few times. The chain combines TRBV20-1 with TRBJ1-1; D remains ambiguous. The V end lost 5 bases, the J end lost 1 base, and 8 bases lay between the germline ends. The CDR3 consists of 12 residues. The germline CDR1 and CDR2 sequences are DFQATT and SNEGSKA (reference sequence). The CDR3 region has the DNA TGCAGTGCTTTCGCAGGGAACACTGAAGCTTTCTTT. Translated: CSAFAGNTEAFF.

V and J are TRBV2 and TRBJ2-5; TRBD2 agrees at 7 bases. This CDR3 is built from 13 residues. The V gene end was trimmed by 4 bases and the J gene end by 5 bases; junction bases not matched to a gene: 4. Germline V CDR1 and CDR2: SNHLY, FYNNEI. CDR3 DNA: TGTGCCAGCAGTGGCGAACTAGCGGAGACCCAGTACTTC. Amino acids: CASSGELAETQYF.

The chain couples TRBV4-1 to TRBJ1-1; tentative D call: TRBD1 (5 bases). The V and J ends lost 2 bases and 4 bases respectively, with 14 bases between them. Germline V gene lookup returns CDR1 MGHRA and CDR2 YSYEKL. This CDR3 has 15 amino acids. The CDR3 nucleotides read TGCGCCAGCAGCCAATTGAGGGGATCGGGCACTGAAGCTTTCTTT. It encodes CASSQLRGSGTEAFF.

The V gene is TRBV12-3 or TRBV12-4, the J gene TRBJ1-5; TRBD1 is a possible D gene (5 bases). The CDR3 runs to 16 residues. Trimming shortened V by 3 bases and J by 4 bases, and 16 bases separated the two germline ends. The CDR3 DNA reads as TGTGCCAGCAGTTTTGAGGGGAACTTGGGGAATCAGCCCCAGCATTTT. Translated, it gives CASSFEGNLGNQPQHF.

The J gene is TRBJ2-5, the V gene TRBV20-1, with D possibly being TRBD2 (5 bases). V lost 5 bases and J lost 2, with 15 bases in between. There are 14 residues in the CDR3. Germline V gene lookup returns CDR1 DFQATT and CDR2 SNEGSKA (reference sequence). The CDR3 spells CSADKDWPQETQYF. The CDR3 coding sequence is TGCAGTGCTGATAAGGACTGGCCGCAAGAGACCCAGTACTTC.

The chain links TRBV5-1 to TRBJ1-1, with a tentative D call TRBD1 (6 bases). Trimming cost V 0 bases and J 6 bases, with 21 bases left between them. CDR1 is SGHRS, CDR2 YFSETQ, per germline. This CDR3 region has 17 residues. This CDR3 is CASSLDGQGISRAEAFF. The CDR3 DNA follows: TGCGCCAGCAGCTTGGACGGTCAGGGGATCAGCAGGGCTGAAGCTTTCTTT.

The V and J genes are TRBV7-9 and TRBJ2-1; D might be TRBD1 (6 bases). The CDR3 consists of 14 residues. V lost 7 bases, J lost 3 bases, and 13 bases lay in between. Per the germline V gene, CDR1 is SEHNR and CDR2 is FQNEAQ (reference sequence). CDR3 nucleotides: TGTGCCAGCACCTCACAGGGACACTACAATGAGCAGTTCTTC. This translates into CASTSQGHYNEQFF.

The V gene is TRBV28, the J gene TRBJ2-6, with a weak D call TRBD2 (5 bases). This CDR3 is built from 15 residues. Germline V gives CDR1 MDHEN, CDR2 SYDVKM. V shed 4 bases and J shed 4 bases, with 11 bases lying between them. CDR3 sequence (DNA): TGTGCCAGCAGTTATTCGGGGTACGGGGCCAACGTCCTGACTTTC. Amino acid sequence: CASSYSGYGANVLTF. Based on the CDR3 plus reference TRBV28 and TRBJ2-6, the full variable domain is DVKVTQSSRYLVKRTGEKVFLECVQDMDHENMFWYRQDPGLGLRLIYFSYDVKMKEKGDIPEGYSVSREKKERFSLILESASTNQTSMYLCASSYSGYGANVLTFGAGSRLTVL.

The chain has TRBV5-1 and TRBJ2-3; the match to TRBD2 covers 9 bases. This CDR3 is 15 amino acids long. The germline V gene has CDR1 SGHRS and CDR2 YFSETQ. V shed 2 bases and J 0 bases; nucleotides not matched to a gene: 1. CDR3 amino acids: CASSFLAGSTDTQYF. The CDR3 DNA sequence: TGCGCCAGCAGCTTTCTAGCGGGGAGCACAGATACGCAGTATTTT.

This sequence joins TRBV2 and TRBJ2-1; 13 bases map to TRBD2. The V segment lost 5 bases and the J segment 8 bases; nucleotides outside the gene matches: 6. The CDR3 consists of 15 residues. CDR1 is SNHLY, CDR2 FYNNEI, per germline. The CDR3 protein is CASSPLAGGPHEQFF. In DNA, the CDR3 is TGTGCCAGCAGTCCACTAGCGGGGGGGCCCCATGAGCAGTTCTTC.

This clonotype has just a few counts. CDR3 protein: CASSTRRIAGGGGELFF. CDR3 bases: TGTGCCAGCAGTACCCGAAGAATAGCGGGAGGAGGCGGGGAGCTGTTTTTT. The chain is built from TRBV6-2 or TRBV6-3 and TRBJ2-2; 10 bases are a match to TRBD2. The V gene end was trimmed by 5 bases and the J gene end by 7 bases; junction bases not matched to a gene: 13. Germline V gives CDR1 MNHEY, CDR2 SVGEGT. The CDR3 runs 17 residues.

This chain uses TRBV12-5 with TRBJ2-7, with D hard to call. Germline V gene lookup returns CDR1 LGHNT and CDR2 FRNRAP. The CDR3 has 11 amino acids. Trimming removed 7 bases from V and 7 bases from J, with 11 bases in between. CDR3 amino acids: CASASRWEQYF. The CDR3 region has the DNA TGTGCTAGTGCCTCCCGGTGGGAGCAGTACTTC.